Shown below are 22 T cell receptor beta chains from a single sample sequenced in a study of blood T cell repertoires in COVID-19. The protocol was immunoSEQ multiplex PCR, while the TCRdb copy is restricted to in-frame clones and leaves out a portion. The sample includes 150,000 or so clones, around 85% of them seen just once. Source material: peripheral blood. These receptors were obtained from a man aged 60 to 75 with active or convalescent COVID-19.

This clone was picked up a small number of times. The chain carries TRBV28 and TRBJ1-2, with no clear D. Trimming took 4 bases from V and 4 from J, leaving 13 bases between them. The CDR3 is 14 amino acids. Germline values: CDR1 MDHEN, CDR2 SYDVKM. The CDR3 region is CASSSSTGSYGYTF. The CDR3 DNA follows: TGTGCCAGCAGTTCCTCGACGGGGAGCTATGGCTACACCTTC.

V and J are TRBV3-1 (or the pseudogene TRBV3-2) and TRBJ2-7, with 7 bases matching TRBD1. The V segment lost 0 bases and the J segment 5 bases; nucleotides outside the gene matches: 10. Per the germline V gene, CDR1 is LGHDT and CDR2 is YNNKEL (reference sequence). The CDR3 runs to 16 residues. This CDR3 is CASSQDTYQTGHEQYF. CDR3 nucleotide sequence: TGTGCCAGCAGCCAAGACACTTACCAGACAGGGCACGAGCAGTACTTC.

This clone was observed a few times. This sequence joins TRBV5-6 and TRBJ1-3; 7 bases are shared with TRBD1. CDR3 length: 16 amino acids. The J segment lost 0 bases and the V segment lost 1 base, leaving 4 bases of the junction unmatched. CDR1 is SGHDT and CDR2 is YYEEEE in the germline V gene. The CDR3 sequence: CASSLRQGISGNTIYF. In nucleotides, the CDR3 is TGTGCCAGCAGCTTGAGACAGGGCATCTCTGGAAACACCATATATTTT.

This chain uses TRBV6-5 with TRBJ1-1; TRBD1 matches at 12 bases. Germline V gene lookup returns CDR1 MNHEY and CDR2 SVGAGI. V lost 4 bases and J lost 7; bases outside the gene matches: 10. The CDR3 extends over 16 amino acids. The CDR3 reads CASSFRDRGRGGEAFF. The DNA for the CDR3 is TGTGCCAGCAGTTTCCGGGACAGGGGGCGCGGGGGTGAAGCTTTCTTT.

This chain uses TRBV25-1 with TRBJ1-1, with TRBD1 matching 7 bases. The germline V gene encodes CDR1 MGHDK and CDR2 SYGVNS. Losses at the gene ends were 4 bases for V and 6 bases for J; bases not matched to a gene: 8. CDR3 length: 14 residues. The CDR3 region has the DNA TGTGCCAGCAGTGGACAGGGAGGTTTCGCTGAAGCTTTCTTT. Translated: CASSGQGGFAEAFF.

The V and J genes are TRBV2 and TRBJ2-3; D not resolved. Per germline, CDR1 SNHLY and CDR2 FYNNEI. The CDR3 length is 11 residues. Trimming removed 7 bases at V and 6 bases at J, with 8 bases between. The CDR3 coding sequence is TGTGCCAGCACCCGGTGGGATACGCAGTATTTT. This encodes CASTRWDTQYF.

The genes are TRBV7-6 and TRBJ2-7, with TRBD1 matching over 8 bases. With 1 base clipped from V and 0 bases from J, the junction kept 8 bases outside the gene matches. Germline V CDR1 and CDR2: SGHVS, FNYEAQ. The length of the CDR3 is 17 residues. The CDR3 sequence: CASSLEPGQVSSYEQYF. As DNA, the CDR3 is TGTGCCAGCAGCTTAGAGCCGGGACAGGTTAGCTCCTACGAGCAGTACTTC. Filled out from reference TRBV7-6 and TRBJ2-7, the complete variable domain reads GAGVSQSPRYKVTKRGQDVALRCDPISGHVSLYWYRQALGQGPEFLTYFNYEAQQDKSGLPNDRFSAERPEGSISTLTIQRTEQRDSAMYRCASSLEPGQVSSYEQYFGPGTRLTVT.

The DNA of the CDR3 is TGTGCCACCAGTGAAACCGGACTAGGCCGACAAGGGGAGCAGTTCTTC. This codes for CATSETGLGRQGEQFF. This chain uses TRBV24-1 with TRBJ2-1; TRBD2 agrees at 7 bases. Germline V CDR1 and CDR2: KGHDR, SFDVKD. Trimming took 4 bases from V and 10 from J; bases not matched to a gene: 15. The CDR3 is 16 amino acids.

This chain joins TRBV2 and TRBJ2-7; D remains ambiguous. V dropped 5 bases and J dropped 0 bases, with 11 bases sitting between them. CDR3 length: 14 residues. Germline CDR1 SNHLY, CDR2 FYNNEI. The CDR3: CASSTDVVSYEQYF. CDR3 bases: TGTGCCAGCAGTACAGACGTGGTCTCCTACGAGCAGTACTTC.

The sample holds many counts of this clone. V is TRBV19 and J is TRBJ2-7; the match to TRBD2 covers 9 bases. J gave up 3 bases and V 9 bases, and 3 bases lay outside the gene matches. Germline V CDR1 and CDR2: LNHDA, SQIVND (reference sequence). The CDR3 consists of 12 residues. This CDR3 is CASRREGYEQYF. CDR3 bases: TGTGCCAGCCGGCGGGAGGGCTACGAGCAGTACTTC. The whole variable domain, remainder taken from reference TRBV19 and TRBJ2-7, is DGGITQSPKYLFRKEGQNVTLSCEQNLNHDAMYWYRQDPGQGLRLIYYSQIVNDFQKGDIAEGYSVSREKKESFPLTVTSAQKNPTAFYLCASRREGYEQYFGPGTRLTVT.

This clone showed up just a few times. The chain is built from TRBV15 and TRBJ1-5, with D possibly TRBD1 on 5 matching bases. The CDR3 has 16 residues. In germline, CDR1 is LNHNV, CDR2 YYDKDF (reference sequence). Trimming stripped 0 bases from V and 7 bases from J, with 16 bases between. The CDR3 is CATSRDRAGIGQPQHF. For the CDR3, the DNA is TGTGCCACCAGCAGAGATCGGGCAGGGATTGGGCAGCCCCAGCATTTT.

The chain uses TRBV28 and TRBJ1-5; D is undetermined. The CDR3 has 13 residues. V lost 7 bases and J lost 4, with 11 bases in between. Germline V gene data show CDR1 as MDHEN and CDR2 as SYDVKM. The chain's CDR3 is CASKVGSNQPQHF. DNA of the CDR3: TGTGCCAGCAAGGTGGGCAGTAATCAGCCCCAGCATTTT.

The rearrangement uses TRBV2 and TRBJ1-2, with 10 bases that match TRBD1. Germline assignment: CDR1 SNHLY and CDR2 FYNNEI. The CDR3 consists of 15 residues. The ends lost 6 bases at V and 7 bases at J; junction bases unmatched: 11. The CDR3, as DNA: TGTGCCAGCAGCGGGACAGGGGTGGCGTTCACTGGCTACACCTTC. Translating gives CASSGTGVAFTGYTF. Full variable domain (missing parts from reference TRBV2 and TRBJ1-2): EPEVTQTPSHQVTQMGQEVILRCVPISNHLYFYWYRQILGQKVEFLVSFYNNEISEKSEIFDDQFSVERPDGSNFTLKIRSTKLEDSAMYFCASSGTGVAFTGYTFGSGTRLTVV.

The genes are TRBV6-5 and TRBJ2-7, with a tentative D call TRBD1 (5 bases). The V end lost 0 bases, the J end lost 1 base, and 7 bases lay between the germline ends. CDR3 length equals 14 residues. Germline CDR1 MNHEY, CDR2 SVGAGI. CDR3 in amino acids: CASSYSRASYEQYF. The CDR3 coding sequence is TGTGCCAGCAGTTACTCCAGGGCTTCCTACGAGCAGTACTTC.

This chain connects TRBV20-1 to TRBJ2-1, with TRBD2 matching 8 bases. CDR1 is DFQATT and CDR2 is SNEGSKA in the germline V gene (reference sequence). The CDR3 contains 15 residues. V gave up 3 bases and J gave up 10 bases; unmatched junction bases: 14. The CDR3 loop reads CSASLSLAGPREQFF. The CDR3 bases are TGCAGTGCTAGTTTGTCGCTAGCGGGCCCCAGGGAGCAGTTCTTC.

J is TRBJ1-1 and V is TRBV6-5; TRBD1 aligns across 7 bases. With V trimmed by 5 bases and J by 0 bases, 6 bases remained unmatched. This CDR3 region has 15 residues. The germline gives CDR1 MNHEY, CDR2 SVGAGI. CDR3 bases: TGTGCCAGCAGTACCTTGGACAGGATGAACACTGAAGCTTTCTTT. Its translation: CASSTLDRMNTEAFF.

This chain's CDR3 is CASRVAGRANYGYTF. DNA of the CDR3: TGTGCCAGCAGGGTTGCAGGCCGAGCTAACTATGGCTACACCTTC. The chain is built from TRBV11-2 and TRBJ1-2; D remains ambiguous. Looked up from germline, CDR1 is SGHAT and CDR2 is FQNNGV. This CDR3 comprises 15 residues. V dropped 6 bases and J dropped 0 bases, with 14 bases sitting between them.

The rearrangement joins TRBV15 to TRBJ2-3; possibly TRBD1 for D (6 bases). CDR3 length: 14 residues. Trimming took 6 bases from V and 2 from J, leaving 12 bases between them. Per germline, CDR1 LNHNV and CDR2 YYDKDF (reference sequence). The CDR3 is CATRGGVDTDTQYF. Here the CDR3 DNA reads TGTGCCACCAGAGGGGGAGTGGACACAGATACGCAGTATTTT.

The chain is built from TRBV12-3 or TRBV12-4 and TRBJ1-2; TRBD1 agrees at 8 bases. The CDR3 contains 12 residues. Losses at the gene ends were 7 bases for V and 8 bases for J; bases not matched to a gene: 6. The CDR3 DNA sequence: TGTGCCAGCACCGGACAGGGTGCGGGCTACACCTTC. Translating it yields CASTGQGAGYTF.

The gene calls are TRBV5-1 and TRBJ2-1; 7 bases line up with TRBD2. J gave up 1 base and V 0 bases, and 7 bases lay outside the gene matches. Germline loops: CDR1 SGHRS, CDR2 YFSETQ. The CDR3 extends over 17 amino acids. CDR3 coding DNA: TGCGCCAGCAGCTTGGCCGCGGGAGCTCCATCCTACAATGAGCAGTTCTTC. Encoded protein: CASSLAAGAPSYNEQFF.

The V call is TRBV27, the J call TRBJ1-2; the D is unclear. The CDR3 is 12 residues long. Deletions cut 5 bases from V and 2 bases from J, with 6 bases between. Germline CDR1 is MNHEY and CDR2 is SMNVEV (reference sequence). The CDR3 DNA sequence: TGTGCCAGCAGTCCAGGAAACTATGGCTACACCTTC. It specifies CASSPGNYGYTF.

V gene TRBV18 combines with J gene TRBJ2-1; 10 bases are shared with TRBD1. The V gene end was trimmed by 6 bases and the J gene end by 4 bases; junction bases not matched to a gene: 3. Germline V gives CDR1 KGHSH, CDR2 LQKENI. This CDR3 has 14 amino acids. CDR3 sequence: CASSRTGGYNEQFF. The DNA of the CDR3 is TGTGCCAGCTCCCGGACAGGGGGGTACAATGAGCAGTTCTTC.